One and the same sample provided the 2 T cell receptor beta chains below, sequenced in a study of blood T cell repertoires in COVID-19. Here immunoSEQ multiplex PCR was the method, and the copy in TCRdb shows in-frame clones only, minus some. The sample gives about 210,000 clones, 88% of which show up once; approximately 0.7% is in the top ten. What was sequenced was peripheral blood. The receptor set was obtained from a man aged 40-55 years with acute or convalescent COVID-19.

The chain recombines TRBV25-1 with TRBJ2-7, with 8 bases matching TRBD2. With V trimmed by 1 base and J by 2 bases, 4 bases remained unmatched. CDR3 size: 15 residues. The germline gives CDR1 MGHDK, CDR2 SYGVNS. The CDR3 DNA follows: TGTGCCAGCAGTGAATGGCTAGCGGGTACCTACGAGCAGTACTTC. This sequence encodes CASSEWLAGTYEQYF.

This sequence joins TRBV5-1 and TRBJ2-7, with a possible D match to TRBD1 (6 bases). The V end lost 4 bases, the J end lost 7 bases, and 24 bases lay between the germline ends. This CDR3 is 16 amino acids long. The germline gives CDR1 SGHRS, CDR2 YFSETQ. CDR3 DNA sequence: TGCGCCAGCAGCGCTACAGGGCGTCCCTCCTCTGGGGAGCAGTACTTC. Its protein product is CASSATGRPSSGEQYF.